Following are 25 T cell receptor beta chains from one sample sequenced in a study of blood T cells in healthy people across ages. A second PCR, run for about 7 to 11 cycles, used a sample-barcoded 5' primer plus a J-beta primer mix. TCRdb passed the 5' RACE reads through MiXCR, listing each CDR3 protein once. Altogether around 1.5 million distinct CDR3 sequences are present, approximately 40% being singletons, with the ten largest covering under 8%. Sequencing used blood. These receptors all stem from a woman aged 18-35 years in good health.

This chain uses TRBV20-1 with TRBJ2-1; tentatively, D is TRBD2 (5 bases). Trimming took off 5 bases at V and 6 bases at J, with 14 bases between the two ends. The length of the CDR3 is 13 residues. CDR1 and CDR2 (germline): DFQATT, SNEGSKA (reference sequence). CDR3 DNA sequence: TGCAGTGCTGGAGCGGCCTGGGGCAATGAGCAGTTCTTC. Amino acid sequence: CSAGAAWGNEQFF.

This chain links TRBV6-1 with TRBJ1-5; no clear D. Germline CDR1 MNHNS, CDR2 SASEGT. V was cut by 7 bases and J by 1 base, with 8 bases left in between. The CDR3 runs 13 residues. Here the CDR3 reads CASTRYSNQPQHF. CDR3 in DNA: TGTGCCAGCACCCGCTACAGCAATCAGCCCCAGCATTTT.

This clonotype was counted only a few times. This chain links TRBV20-1 with TRBJ1-5; maybe TRBD1 (5 bases). The CDR3 is 15 residues long. The V end lost 0 bases, the J end lost 3 bases, and 12 bases lay between the germline ends. Germline V lookup: CDR1 DFQATT, CDR2 SNEGSKA (reference sequence). This CDR3 reads CSARDPRVYNQPQHF. DNA for the CDR3: TGCAGTGCTAGAGATCCCAGGGTTTACAATCAGCCCCAGCATTTT.

Comment on this clonotype: Germline is not matched at one junction end, which may reflect a read error. The chain recombines TRBV13 with TRBJ2-7; D might be TRBD2 (6 bases). The CDR3 has 14 amino acids. Per the germline V gene, CDR1 is PRHDT and CDR2 is FYEKMQ (reference sequence). CDR3 sequence reads: CASSRGGAGYEQNF. CDR3 nucleotide sequence: TGTGCCAGCAGTAGAGGAGGGGCAGGCTACGAGCAGAACTTC.

This clonotype was detected many times. V gene TRBV2 combines with J gene TRBJ2-3; D might be TRBD1 or TRBD2, each matching 6 bases. CDR3 length equals 14 residues. Trimming cost V 4 bases and J 0 bases, with 8 bases left between them. The V gene's germline CDR1 is SNHLY and CDR2 FYNNEI. The CDR3 region has the DNA TGTGCCAGCAGTGGGGGGGCTAGCACAGATACGCAGTATTTT. It specifies CASSGGASTDTQYF.

Points on this clonotype: A read error may produce the germline difference seen at one junction end. The genes are TRBV5-4 and TRBJ2-2; 9 bases match TRBD1. The CDR3 is 15 amino acids. Germline CDR1 is SGHNT and CDR2 is YYREEE (reference sequence). CDR3: CAGSVGQGRTGELFF. The CDR3 DNA reads TGTGCCGGCAGTGTTGGACAGGGGAGGACCGGGGAGCTGTTTTTT.

As DNA, the CDR3 is TGCAGTGCTAGAGTTTCCCCTGAGCGAGAGGGGCCTATCGAGACCCAGTACTTC. Protein product: CSARVSPEREGPIETQYF. The chain carries TRBV20-1 and TRBJ2-4; D may match TRBD1 or TRBD2 (5 bases each). The DNA end is a closer match to TRBJ2-5, so the J assignment may be wrong. The CDR3 totals 18 residues. The germline V gene has CDR1 DFQATT and CDR2 SNEGSKA (reference sequence).

The chain joins TRBV20-1 to TRBJ1-2; no clear D gene. Germline CDR1 DFQATT, CDR2 SNEGSKA (reference sequence). This CDR3 region has 13 residues. With 3 bases removed from V and 3 bases from J, the gap between germline ends came to 11 bases. In nucleotides, the CDR3 is TGCAGTGCTAGGAGCTTGAGCGACTATGGCTACACCTTC. It is translated as CSARSLSDYGYTF.

The chain couples TRBV6-5 to TRBJ2-7; TRBD1 matches 9 bases. With 6 bases clipped from V and 3 bases from J, the junction kept 12 bases outside the gene matches. The CDR3 extends over 16 amino acids. Germline V CDR1 and CDR2: MNHEY, SVGAGI. In DNA form, the CDR3 reads TGTGCCAGCAGCACTCGCGGACAGGGGTCGATCTACGAGCAGTACTTC. Translated, it gives CASSTRGQGSIYEQYF.

This clonotype has more than one count but fewer than ten. The genes are TRBV7-9 and TRBJ2-1; 8 nucleotides agree with TRBD2. The CDR3 has 14 residues. Germline-derived CDR1 and CDR2 are SEHNR and FQNEAQ (reference sequence). Unmatched junction bases numbered 7, after V lost 2 bases and J lost 10 bases. The CDR3 loop is CASSLLSGGHEQFF. The CDR3 region has the DNA TGTGCCAGCAGCTTATTGAGCGGGGGACACGAGCAGTTCTTC.

This chain connects TRBV6-2 or TRBV6-3 to TRBJ1-1; D may be TRBD1 (5 bases). The germline V gene encodes CDR1 MNHEY and CDR2 SVGEGT. This CDR3 is 18 amino acids long. V lost 6 bases and J 1 base, leaving 24 bases between the germline ends. Here the CDR3 reads CASRAVIGTSGSNTEAFF. The DNA for the CDR3 is TGTGCCAGCAGGGCCGTTATTGGGACCTCGGGCTCGAACACTGAAGCTTTCTTT.

The chain uses TRBV20-1 and TRBJ2-3, with 9 bases lining up with TRBD2. Germline V gives CDR1 DFQATT, CDR2 SNEGSKA (reference sequence). There are 18 residues in the CDR3. V lost 0 bases, J lost 4 bases, and 14 bases stayed unmatched. The CDR3, as DNA: TGCAGTGCTAGAGATGCCCTAGCGGGACGAGATGTTCCAGATACGCAGTATTTT. Translating gives CSARDALAGRDVPDTQYF.

Points on this clonotype: One end of the junction does not line up with germline, which may come from a read error. This rearrangement joins TRBV6-1 to TRBJ2-1; the match to TRBD2 covers 11 bases. The length of the CDR3 is 16 residues. Germline CDR1 and CDR2: MNHNS and SASEGT. CDR3 amino acids: CASRGQTSGDYKEQFF. CDR3 coding DNA: TGTGCCAGCAGGGGACAGACTAGCGGGGACTACAAGGAGCAGTTCTTC.

This clonotype was seen only once. V is TRBV4-2 and J is TRBJ1-1, with D maybe TRBD1 (6 bases). This CDR3 spans 15 amino acids. V gave up 3 bases and J gave up 5 bases, with 16 bases separating them. Germline-derived CDR1 and CDR2 are LGHNA and YNFKEQ. The CDR3 here is CASSQEDRRETEAFF. CDR3 coding DNA: TGTGCCAGCAGCCAGGAAGACAGGAGGGAAACTGAAGCTTTCTTT.

V usage is TRBV7-9 and J usage is TRBJ1-5, with D unclear. The germline V gene has CDR1 SEHNR and CDR2 FQNEAQ (reference sequence). V was trimmed by 5 bases and J by 0 bases, leaving 11 bases between them. CDR3 size: 15 residues. CDR3 DNA: TGTGCCAGCAGCCCAAAAGGTATTAGCAATCAGCCCCAGCATTTT. It codes for CASSPKGISNQPQHF.

This chain uses TRBV5-1 with TRBJ2-2; D remains unclear. This CDR3 has 14 amino acids. The V gene's germline CDR1 is SGHRS and CDR2 YFSETQ. V was clipped by 7 bases and J by 2 bases, with 12 bases between them. The CDR3 bases are TGCGCCAGCCTTCTCGCAGTAAACACCGGGGAGCTGTTTTTT. It translates to CASLLAVNTGELFF.

The chain links TRBV28 to TRBJ1-5; tentative D call: TRBD1 (6 bases). The CDR3 loop spans 13 amino acids. Trimming pared 7 bases from V and 5 bases from J, leaving 12 bases between. The germline V gene encodes CDR1 MDHEN and CDR2 SYDVKM. DNA of the CDR3: TGTGCCAGCAAATGGGACACCTATCAGCCCCAGCATTTT. It yields the protein CASKWDTYQPQHF.

The V call is TRBV18, the J call TRBJ2-7, with D perhaps TRBD1 (6 bases). V was cut by 4 bases and J by 2 bases, with 12 bases left in between. The CDR3 has 14 residues. Germline lookup yields CDR1 KGHSH and CDR2 LQKENI. The CDR3 sequence is CASSRRDTAYEQYF. The CDR3 DNA reads as TGTGCCAGCTCACGCCGGGACACCGCCTACGAGCAGTACTTC.

This clonotype has just a few counts. The J gene is TRBJ1-2, the V gene TRBV4-1; D is uncertain. There are 17 residues in the CDR3. Trimming pared 5 bases from V and 6 bases from J, leaving 25 bases between. Germline V CDR1 and CDR2: MGHRA, YSYEKL. CDR3 DNA: TGCGCCAGCAGCAACCGGTTACGGACGGGAAAAGATGATGGCTACACCTTC. As protein: CASSNRLRTGKDDGYTF.

The V and J genes are TRBV11-2 and TRBJ2-2; the D gene is possibly TRBD1 (5 bases). The CDR3 is made up of 18 amino acids. Trimming took off 4 bases at V and 3 bases at J, with 21 bases between the two ends. The V gene's germline CDR1 is SGHAT and CDR2 FQNNGV. The CDR3 DNA is TGTGCCAGCAGCTCGGGTTCCGGGTCTAGGGGCGACACCGGGGAGCTGTTTTTT. This sequence encodes CASSSGSGSRGDTGELFF.

The gene calls are TRBV4-1 and TRBJ1-5, with unresolved D. This CDR3 contains 17 residues. V was clipped by 0 bases and J by 7 bases, with 19 bases between them. CDR1 and CDR2 from the germline V gene are MGHRA and YSYEKL. The CDR3 nucleotides read TGCGCCAGCAGCCAAGAAGGAGGTTCAGGAGGAAGACAGCCCCAGCATTTT. It specifies CASSQEGGSGGRQPQHF.

V and J are TRBV3-1 and TRBJ2-6; D is unclear. The CDR3 is 18 residues long. In germline, CDR1 is LGHDT, CDR2 YNNKEL (reference sequence). V was cut by 0 bases and J by 1 base, with 13 bases left in between. DNA for the CDR3: TGTGCCAGCAGCCAAGACGTACCCTTGGCTTCTGGGGCCAACGTCCTGACTTTC. Translation: CASSQDVPLASGANVLTF.

This clonotype was detected only a few times. The V call is TRBV20-1, the J call TRBJ2-7, with 7 bases that match TRBD1. CDR3 size: 16 residues. Germline CDR1 is DFQATT and CDR2 is SNEGSKA (reference sequence). V was pared by 0 bases and J by 1 base, with 9 bases of the junction left unmatched. The CDR3 protein is CSARDLLRDRSYEQYF. As DNA, the CDR3 is TGCAGTGCTAGAGATCTCCTTCGGGACAGATCCTACGAGCAGTACTTC.

The V call is TRBV4-2, the J call TRBJ2-1; TRBD2 might be the D (7 bases). The J call is doubtful: the DNA matches TRBJ2-7 better. CDR1 is LGHNA and CDR2 is YNFKEQ in the germline V gene. The CDR3 length is 16 residues. The CDR3 is CASSQDRGGAHNEQYF. CDR3 sequence (DNA): TGTGCCAGCAGCCAAGATAGAGGGGGGGCACACAATGAGCAGTACTTC.

V usage is TRBV4-2 and J usage is TRBJ2-7, with a weak D call TRBD2 (6 bases). The CDR3 length is 14 residues. Germline CDR1 and CDR2: LGHNA and YNFKEQ. Trimming removed 3 bases from V and 6 bases from J, with 15 bases in between. The CDR3 is CASSQGDLGGEQYF. CDR3 in DNA: TGTGCCAGCAGCCAGGGTGATTTGGGGGGCGAGCAGTACTTC.